A selection of T cell receptor beta chains follows, all from one sample in a study of T cells after posttransplantation cyclophosphamide. The table came from immunoSEQ multiplex PCR; TCRdb's copy has only in-frame clones and leaves some out. The sample has approximately 16,000 clones, roughly 73% seen once; the top ten hold approximately 29%. This specimen consisted of CD8+ T cells sorted from PBMCs, obtained 1903 days after a stem cell transplant with posttransplant cyclophosphamide. Receptor source: a female patient in her forties or fifties who received an allogeneic stem cell transplant from a related donor, was CMV-positive, and had no GVHD. These T cells may partly come from the graft donor. CDR3s include the opening cysteine and the closing phenylalanine or tryptophan. The order of the fields is clone size, D gene, J gene, V gene, CDR3 protein, CDR3 DNA. A D gene is named only where the DNA matches it firmly. Expanded clones are given a class, and other clones once, few, many or no size at all.

-	-	TRBJ1-6	TRBV5-1	CASSEEGRDLYNSPLHF	TGCGCCAGCAGCGAAGAGGGCCGAGATCTATATAATTCACCCCTCCACTTT
-	TRBD2	TRBJ2-1	TRBV4-1	CASSPGLAGDPYNEQFF	TGCGCCAGCAGCCCTGGACTAGCGGGGGATCCCTACAATGAGCAGTTCTTC
-	-	TRBJ1-3	TRBV7-9	CASSDTRAGNTIYF	TGTGCCAGCAGCGACACCAGGGCCGGAAACACCATATATTTT
-	TRBD1	TRBJ1-1	TRBV5-1	CASSLSDRAHEAFF	TGCGCCAGCAGCTTGTCCGACAGGGCCCATGAAGCTTTCTTT
-	TRBD1	TRBJ2-7	TRBV28	CASSPRTGTDEQYF	TGTGCCAGCAGTCCACGGACAGGGACGGACGAGCAGTACTTC
-	-	TRBJ2-7	TRBV27	CASSLSPPGDGHEQYF	TGTGCCAGCAGTTTATCCCCCCCAGGGGATGGCCACGAGCAGTACTTC
-	TRBD1	TRBJ2-5	TRBV5-1	CASRRTGPQETQYF	TGCGCCAGCAGGCGGACAGGGCCACAAGAGACCCAGTACTTC
-	TRBD2	TRBJ2-3	TRBV7-3	CASSSWTSGGFADTQYF	TGTGCCAGCAGCTCCTGGACTAGCGGGGGCTTCGCAGATACGCAGTATTTT
-	-	TRBJ1-1	TRBV11-2	CASSTRGTEAFF	TGTGCCAGCAGCACGCGGGGGACTGAAGCTTTCTTT
-	TRBD1	TRBJ2-3	TRBV5-1	CASSLVDRGQVTDTQYF	TGCGCCAGCAGCTTGGTTGACAGGGGGCAGGTCACAGATACGCAGTATTTT
-	TRBD1	TRBJ2-7	TRBV2	CASSGWTGDAYEQYF	TGTGCCAGCAGTGGGTGGACAGGGGACGCCTACGAGCAGTACTTC
-	-	TRBJ2-7	TRBV29-1	CSVEASGLGQHYEQYF	TGCAGCGTTGAAGCATCAGGTCTCGGACAACACTACGAGCAGTACTTC
-	-	TRBJ1-2	TRBV6-5	CASTGQGYGYTF	TGTGCCAGCACCGGGCAGGGCTATGGCTACACCTTC
once	-	TRBJ1-1	TRBV5-4	CASSLVGRGNTEAFF	TGTGCCAGCAGCTTGGTTGGCAGGGGGAACACTGAAGCTTTCTTT
-	-	TRBJ2-5	TRBV5-6	CASSLAAGGSQETQYF	TGTGCCAGCAGCTTGGCCGCTGGCGGATCTCAAGAGACCCAGTACTTC
-	-	TRBJ1-2	TRBV5-6	CASSLALGGGPYGYTF	TGTGCCAGCAGCTTGGCCTTGGGCGGAGGCCCTTATGGCTACACCTTC
-	TRBD2	TRBJ2-7	TRBV5-1	CASSLVAGGPYEQYF	TGCGCCAGCAGCTTGGTGGCGGGGGGGCCTTACGAGCAGTACTTC
few	-	TRBJ1-2	TRBV6-1	CASSELAGELVNGYTF	TGTGCCAGCAGTGAACTGGCAGGGGAGCTCGTCAATGGCTACACCTTC
-	-	TRBJ1-1	TRBV9	CASSELSGQNTEAFF	TGTGCCAGCAGCGAGTTATCGGGACAGAACACTGAAGCTTTCTTT
-	-	TRBJ2-3	TRBV11-1	CASSFPLGADTQYF	TGTGCCAGCAGCTTCCCCCTAGGGGCAGATACGCAGTATTTT
-	TRBD2	TRBJ2-3	TRBV11-2	CASSSAGGFLDTQYF	TGTGCCAGCAGCTCAGCGGGGGGGTTCTTAGATACGCAGTATTTT
-	TRBD2	TRBJ2-3	TRBV4-1	CASSQESRGSTDTQYF	TGCGCCAGCAGCCAAGAGTCGCGGGGGAGCACAGATACGCAGTATTTT
once	-	TRBJ2-7	TRBV6-1	CASREGGQGRNEQYF	TGTGCCAGCAGGGAGGGAGGGCAGGGGAGGAACGAGCAGTACTTC